This TCR beta chain was obtained from a study of blood T cell repertoires in COVID-19. The J segment lost 6 bases and the V segment lost 3 bases, leaving 9 bases of the junction unmatched. The CDR3 contains 15 residues. In germline, CDR1 is KGHSH, CDR2 LQKENI. A few counts support this clone. Libraries were prepared by immunoSEQ multiplex PCR; TCRdb keeps only in-frame clonotypes and omits some of them. The data contain 200,000 to 250,000 clones, approximately 86% of them seen just once; the ten biggest clones take up roughly 1.2%. Sample: peripheral blood. J is TRBJ2-3 and V is TRBV18; 7 nucleotides match TRBD2. This sequence was found in a woman between 25 and 40 years old with COVID-19, enrolled during active disease. The DNA of the CDR3 is TGTGCCAGCTCACCTCTAGCGGACCTCCTTGATACGCAGTATTTT. Its protein is CASSPLADLLDTQYF.